These 13 T cell receptor beta chains came from one sample sequenced in a study of T cell responses to AZD1222 COVID-19 vaccine. Sequencing was performed with immunoSEQ multiplex PCR; in TCRdb, only in-frame clones are kept and a portion is missing. The sample has some 25,000 clones; about 88% are singletons. The source was peripheral blood, collected 28 days after the second AZD1222 dose. Every receptor here comes from an adult who received the AZD1222 COVID-19 vaccine.

This chain connects TRBV19 to TRBJ2-1; possibly TRBD1 or TRBD2 for D (6 bases each). This CDR3 spans 16 amino acids. Germline CDR1 and CDR2: LNHDA and SQIVND (reference sequence). Between the trimmed V and J ends, which lost 5 bases and 8 bases, there was a span of 22 bases. For the CDR3, the DNA is TGTGCCAGTAGTGACCCCAGGGGACTGGCCGGTGATGAGCAGTTCTTC. Protein: CASSDPRGLAGDEQFF.

The CDR3 nucleotides read TGTGCCAGCAATCTACTCCAGGGAGGGGTTAACAATCAGCCCCAGCATTTT. Its translation: CASNLLQGGVNNQPQHF. This chain joins TRBV28 and TRBJ1-5, with TRBD1 as a possible D gene (5 bases). The V end was cut by 7 bases, the J end by 3 bases, with 22 bases between. The germline gives CDR1 MDHEN, CDR2 SYDVKM. This CDR3 spans 17 amino acids.

This clone has a single count. The rearrangement uses TRBV2 and TRBJ1-2; D unclear. Trimming cost V 4 bases and J 0 bases, with 12 bases left between them. This CDR3 has 15 amino acids. CDR1 SNHLY and CDR2 FYNNEI come from the germline V gene. CDR3 in DNA: TGTGCCAGCAGTGCGGACGGAGCGGCTAACTATGGCTACACCTTC. It codes for CASSADGAANYGYTF.

The rearrangement uses TRBV10-3 and TRBJ1-5, with TRBD1 as a possible D gene (5 bases). Between the trimmed V and J ends, which lost 3 bases and 5 bases, there was a span of 11 bases. Per the germline V gene, CDR1 is ENHRY and CDR2 is SYGVKD. This CDR3 is built from 14 residues. In nucleotides, the CDR3 is TGTGCCATCAGTGAAAGGGACGGCGATCAGCCCCAGCATTTT. Amino acids: CAISERDGDQPQHF.

This clone was observed a single time. The gene calls are TRBV6-5 and TRBJ2-7; perhaps TRBD1 as D (5 bases). V was clipped by 0 bases and J by 4 bases, with 13 bases between them. The CDR3 loop spans 15 amino acids. Germline loops: CDR1 MNHEY, CDR2 SVGAGI. DNA for the CDR3: TGTGCCAGCAGTTACTCCAGGGCCTACTCATACGAGCAGTACTTC. It codes for CASSYSRAYSYEQYF.

This chain connects TRBV19 to TRBJ1-4; D is uncertain. Per germline, CDR1 LNHDA and CDR2 SQIVND (reference sequence). The CDR3 spans 14 residues. V was pared by 6 bases and J by 0 bases, with 8 bases between. The CDR3 here is CASSPRPTNEKLFF. CDR3 DNA: TGTGCCAGTAGCCCTCGACCAACTAATGAAAAACTGTTTTTT.

The V and J genes are TRBV7-2 and TRBJ2-7; 8 bases are a match to TRBD1. CDR1 is SGHTA, CDR2 FQGNSA, per germline. The V gene end was trimmed by 5 bases and the J gene end by 0 bases; junction bases not matched to a gene: 0. The CDR3 is 13 amino acids. The CDR3 DNA reads as TGTGCCAGCAGCGGGACAGGCTCCTACGAGCAGTACTTC. Translated: CASSGTGSYEQYF.

The chain couples TRBV28 to TRBJ1-6, with D possibly TRBD1 on 5 matching bases. Germline V gene data show CDR1 as MDHEN and CDR2 as SYDVKM. The CDR3 spans 14 residues. Trimming pared 3 bases from V and 9 bases from J, leaving 12 bases between. In DNA form, the CDR3 reads TGTGCCAGCAGTTTCGTACAGGAACCTTCACCCCTCCACTTT. Translating it yields CASSFVQEPSPLHF.

V gene TRBV7-2 combines with J gene TRBJ2-1; TRBD2 aligns across 8 bases. This CDR3 region has 15 residues. CDR1 and CDR2 from the germline V gene are SGHTA and FQGNSA. With 3 bases clipped from V and 7 bases from J, the junction kept 8 bases outside the gene matches. Written as DNA, the CDR3 is TGTGCCAGCAGCTTCGGGGGGGCGCAGAGGAATGAGCAGTTCTTC. It codes for CASSFGGAQRNEQFF.

The chain recombines TRBV3-1 (or the pseudogene TRBV3-2) with TRBJ2-1; 9 bases map to TRBD2. Germline V lookup: CDR1 LGHDT, CDR2 YNNKEL (reference sequence). J lost 3 bases, V lost 4 bases, and 7 bases had no gene match. CDR3 length equals 16 residues. The CDR3 region has the DNA TGTGCCAGCAGCCCCCCCGGGACTAGCAACTACAATGAGCAGTTCTTC. As protein: CASSPPGTSNYNEQFF.

This chain uses TRBV7-2 with TRBJ2-1; 11 bases fit TRBD2. Unmatched junction bases numbered 2, after V lost 1 base and J lost 6 bases. Germline assignment: CDR1 SGHTA and CDR2 FQGNSA. CDR3 size: 15 residues. The CDR3 is CASSLGLAGTNEQFF. The CDR3 nucleotides read TGTGCCAGCAGCTTAGGACTAGCGGGGACCAATGAGCAGTTCTTC.

The V and J genes are TRBV2 and TRBJ1-1; TRBD1 matches at 7 bases. J lost 6 bases, V lost 6 bases, and 4 bases had no gene match. Germline values: CDR1 SNHLY, CDR2 FYNNEI. The CDR3 consists of 12 residues. CDR3 in amino acids: CASSFDRAEAFF. The CDR3 coding sequence is TGTGCCAGCAGCTTTGACAGGGCTGAAGCTTTCTTT. Based on the CDR3 plus reference TRBV2 and TRBJ1-1, the full variable domain is EPEVTQTPSHQVTQMGQEVILRCVPISNHLYFYWYRQILGQKVEFLVSFYNNEISEKSEIFDDQFSVERPDGSNFTLKIRSTKLEDSAMYFCASSFDRAEAFFGQGTRLTVV.

This chain connects TRBV28 to TRBJ1-2, with D perhaps matching TRBD1 (5 bases). Trimming took 3 bases from V and 8 from J, leaving 19 bases between them. The CDR3 totals 15 residues. Germline CDR1 is MDHEN and CDR2 is SYDVKM. DNA of the CDR3: TGTGCCAGCAGTTTCCCGGGGACCCAGATCGGGGGCTACACCTTC. Translated, it gives CASSFPGTQIGGYTF.